The 21 T cell receptor beta chains listed next were all sequenced from one sample in a study of blood T cell repertoires in COVID-19. Sequencing was performed with immunoSEQ multiplex PCR; in TCRdb, only in-frame clones are kept and a portion is missing. The sample contains around 180,000 clones, approximately 88% of which appear only once. The specimen sequenced was peripheral blood. The receptors originated from a woman in her twenties or thirties with acute or convalescent COVID-19.

This sequence joins TRBV7-9 and TRBJ1-1; D gene unclear. The germline V gene has CDR1 SEHNR and CDR2 FQNEAQ (reference sequence). CDR3 length: 14 amino acids. V lost 5 bases and J 0 bases, leaving 10 bases between the germline ends. The CDR3 loop is CASSRAPMNTEAFF. The CDR3 DNA follows: TGTGCCAGCAGCAGGGCCCCAATGAACACTGAAGCTTTCTTT.

The chain combines TRBV28 with TRBJ2-7; the D gene is possibly TRBD1 (6 bases). From germline, CDR1 is MDHEN and CDR2 SYDVKM. Deletions cut 3 bases from V and 1 base from J, with 10 bases between. This CDR3 region has 14 residues. CDR3 sequence reads: CASSLSQGSYEQYF. The CDR3 DNA follows: TGTGCCAGCAGTTTGTCACAGGGATCCTACGAGCAGTACTTC.

Notes on this clone: The sample holds other DNA sequences that translate to the same CDR3. V usage is TRBV24-1 and J usage is TRBJ2-5; D is uncertain. V lost 3 bases and J lost 5, with 3 bases in between. The CDR3 has 11 residues. Germline CDR1 reads KGHDR; CDR2 reads SFDVKD. CDR3 nucleotide sequence: TGTGCCACCAGTGATCGGGAGACCCAGTACTTC. Its translation is CATSDRETQYF.

J is TRBJ1-1 and V is TRBV5-4; 7 bases agree with TRBD1. The V gene end was trimmed by 0 bases and the J gene end by 1 base; junction bases not matched to a gene: 0. CDR3 length equals 14 residues. The germline V gene encodes CDR1 SGHNT and CDR2 YYREEE (reference sequence). CDR3 residues: CASSLDRGNTEAFF. CDR3 bases: TGTGCCAGCAGCTTGGACAGGGGGAACACTGAAGCTTTCTTT.

The chain joins TRBV24-1 to TRBJ2-1; 14 nucleotides line up with TRBD2. The germline CDR1 and CDR2 sequences are KGHDR and SFDVKD. The J segment lost 8 bases and the V segment lost 2 bases, leaving 10 bases of the junction unmatched. The CDR3 runs 18 residues. The CDR3 nucleotides are TGTGCCACCAGTGATTCGCCGGGACTAGCGGGAGTTCGGTATGAGCAGTTCTTC. It specifies CATSDSPGLAGVRYEQFF.

The chain uses TRBV9 and TRBJ2-1, with 7 bases aligning to TRBD1. Germline V lookup: CDR1 SGDLS, CDR2 YYNGEE. The CDR3 has 13 residues. V lost 4 bases to trimming and J lost 10 bases; unmatched junction nucleotides: 8. The CDR3 DNA follows: TGTGCCAGCAGCCACGGTAGGGGGCGAGAGCAGTTCTTC. This sequence encodes CASSHGRGREQFF.

The rearrangement links TRBV30 to TRBJ1-4; tentative D call: TRBD1 (6 bases). CDR1 and CDR2 from the germline V gene are GTSNPN and SVGIG (reference sequence). V lost 5 bases and J lost 7, with 23 bases in between. The CDR3 has 16 amino acids. Here the CDR3 reads CAWAREWDTASEKLFF. The CDR3 DNA is TGTGCCTGGGCGCGGGAGTGGGACACCGCGTCTGAAAAACTGTTTTTT.

The chain is built from TRBV12-3 or TRBV12-4 and TRBJ2-2; no definite D call. V was trimmed by 5 bases and J by 6 bases, leaving 4 bases between them. This CDR3 contains 11 residues. The CDR3 DNA follows: TGTGCCAGCAGTATCGCCGGGGAGCTGTTTTTT. As protein: CASSIAGELFF.

The genes are TRBV19 and TRBJ1-1; D is possibly TRBD1 (5 bases). Germline CDR1 LNHDA, CDR2 SQIVND (reference sequence). This CDR3 region has 13 residues. Trimming left V 9 bases short and J 5 bases short, with 16 bases between. CDR3 coding DNA: TGTGCCAGCGCAGGGAGGCAGCGGACTGAAGCTTTCTTT. The encoded protein is CASAGRQRTEAFF.

The J gene is TRBJ2-1, the V gene TRBV3-1 (or the pseudogene TRBV3-2), with 12 bases aligning to TRBD2. With 0 bases clipped from V and 7 bases from J, the junction kept 10 bases outside the gene matches. Germline V CDR1 and CDR2: LGHDT, YNNKEL (reference sequence). The CDR3 totals 18 residues. CDR3 DNA: TGTGCCAGCAGCCAAGAGCTAGCGGGAGGGCCTATTGGGAATGAGCAGTTCTTC. The encoded protein is CASSQELAGGPIGNEQFF.

The genes are TRBV28 and TRBJ1-3; D is unclear. Trimming pared 2 bases from V and 7 bases from J, leaving 9 bases between. CDR1 is MDHEN and CDR2 is SYDVKM in the germline V gene. The CDR3 sequence is 13 residues long. The CDR3 sequence is CASSLISTNTIYF. CDR3 sequence (DNA): TGTGCCAGCAGTTTAATATCGACTAACACCATATATTTT.

In regard to this clone: Other DNA sequences from this sample encode an identical CDR3 as well. The rearrangement joins TRBV6-5 to TRBJ2-3, with D unresolved. The CDR3 covers 13 residues. Germline CDR1 MNHEY, CDR2 SVGAGI. The ends were cut back, 2 bases at V and 1 base at J, with 4 bases in the middle. CDR3 DNA sequence: TGTGCCAGCAGTTACCCTGGCACAGATACGCAGTATTTT. Translating gives CASSYPGTDTQYF.

V and J are TRBV10-3 and TRBJ1-5; D not certain. Looked up from germline, CDR1 is ENHRY and CDR2 is SYGVKD. The CDR3 length is 15 residues. Deletions cut 0 bases from V and 6 bases from J, with 12 bases between. CDR3 bases: TGTGCCATCAGTGAGTCTGCCCTGTCGGGTCAGCCCCAGCATTTT. As protein: CAISESALSGQPQHF.

Points on this clone: Mismatch with germline at one junction end may stem from a read error. The chain recombines TRBV15 with TRBJ2-1; 14 positions agree with TRBD2. Looked up from germline, CDR1 is LNHNV and CDR2 is YYDKDF (reference sequence). The CDR3 sequence is 13 residues long. The CDR3 DNA reads TGTGCCACCAGCACCGGGACTAGCGGGAGTAAGGTCTTC. Protein product: CATSTGTSGSKVF.

V is TRBV5-1 and J is TRBJ1-1, with D unresolved. Germline V gene lookup returns CDR1 SGHRS and CDR2 YFSETQ. The CDR3 has 15 residues. Deletions cut 4 bases from V and 11 bases from J, with 24 bases between. The CDR3 nucleotides are TGCGCCAGCAGCCAAGGACGGGAGCTCCTCGGCGAGGCTTTCTTT. It is translated as CASSQGRELLGEAFF.

The chain joins TRBV28 to TRBJ2-3, with no clear D. Germline V gene lookup returns CDR1 MDHEN and CDR2 SYDVKM. Between the trimmed V and J ends, which lost 3 bases and 1 base, there was a span of 11 bases. This CDR3 has 15 residues. The CDR3: CASSFINYRTDTQYF. The CDR3 coding sequence is TGTGCCAGCAGTTTTATAAACTATCGCACAGATACGCAGTATTTT.

As regards this clone: A junction end diverges from the germline sequence, so it may reflect a read error. The chain has TRBV18 and TRBJ1-2; 7 bases match TRBD1. The CDR3 has 14 amino acids. Looked up from germline, CDR1 is KGHSH and CDR2 is LQKENI. The CDR3 bases are TGTGCCAGCTCACCAGCGACAGGGCGGTATGTCTACACCTTC. Its translation is CASSPATGRYVYTF.

The chain joins TRBV2 to TRBJ2-3; TRBD2 might be the D (6 bases). The CDR3 is 14 residues long. CDR1 and CDR2 (germline): SNHLY, FYNNEI. The V gene lost 1 base and the J gene lost 1 base, with 6 bases spanning the gap. The CDR3 DNA sequence: TGTGCCAGCAGTGAAGGGGGGGGCACAGATACGCAGTATTTT. Protein product: CASSEGGGTDTQYF.

This chain links TRBV3-1 (or the pseudogene TRBV3-2) with TRBJ1-1, with no clear D. The V end lost 0 bases, the J end lost 8 bases, and 10 bases lay between the germline ends. The CDR3 consists of 13 residues. Looked up from germline, CDR1 is LGHDT and CDR2 is YNNKEL (reference sequence). The CDR3 loop is CASSQDMRAEAFF. The DNA of the CDR3 is TGTGCCAGCAGCCAAGATATGAGAGCCGAAGCTTTCTTT.

V gene TRBV3-1 (or the pseudogene TRBV3-2) combines with J gene TRBJ1-6; D may be TRBD1 (6 bases). The length of the CDR3 is 16 residues. The germline V gene encodes CDR1 LGHDT and CDR2 YNNKEL (reference sequence). V lost 2 bases and J lost 9, with 17 bases in between. The CDR3 is CASSQWSGEEGSPLHF. CDR3 nucleotides: TGTGCCAGCAGCCAATGGTCAGGGGAAGAGGGTTCACCCCTCCACTTT.

The genes are TRBV2 and TRBJ2-1; 8 bases map to TRBD2. The V gene's germline CDR1 is SNHLY and CDR2 FYNNEI. The CDR3 length is 12 residues. V shed 2 bases and J 12 bases; nucleotides not matched to a gene: 3. The CDR3 nucleotides read TGTGCCAGCAGTGAAAGCGGGAGTGTGCAGTTCTTC. Its translation: CASSESGSVQFF.